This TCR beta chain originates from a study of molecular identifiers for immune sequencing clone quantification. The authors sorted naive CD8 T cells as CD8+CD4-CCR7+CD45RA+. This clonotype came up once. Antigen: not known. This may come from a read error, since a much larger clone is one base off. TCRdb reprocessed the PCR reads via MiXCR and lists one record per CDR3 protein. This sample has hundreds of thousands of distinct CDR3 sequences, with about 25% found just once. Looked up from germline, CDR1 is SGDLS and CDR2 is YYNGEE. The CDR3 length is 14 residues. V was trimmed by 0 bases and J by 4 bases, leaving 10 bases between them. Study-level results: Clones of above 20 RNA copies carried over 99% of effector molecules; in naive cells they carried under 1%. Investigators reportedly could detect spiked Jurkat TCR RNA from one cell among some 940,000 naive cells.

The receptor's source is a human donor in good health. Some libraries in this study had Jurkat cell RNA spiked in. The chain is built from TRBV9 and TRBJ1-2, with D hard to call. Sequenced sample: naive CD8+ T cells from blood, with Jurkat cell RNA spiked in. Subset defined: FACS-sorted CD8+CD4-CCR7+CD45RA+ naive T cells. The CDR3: CASSVDDIPYGYTF. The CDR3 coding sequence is TGTGCCAGCAGCGTAGATGATATCCCCTATGGCTACACCTTC.